This TCR beta chain was sequenced in a study of CD8 T cells in ankylosing spondylitis. Overall study results and limits: Clones tied to disease were said to be significantly enriched in matched ankylosing spondylitis synovial fluid. The study identified a TCR beta motif of roughly eight highly homologous variants that appeared characteristic of ankylosing spondylitis blood. Earlier work had already found some motif variants in reactive arthritis synovial fluid and blood. Disease-linked clones proved CD8+ and comparatively uncommon in peripheral blood.

Quantitative 5'-RACE with molecular barcodes generated TCR beta libraries. TCRdb reprocessed the 5' RACE reads via MiXCR and lists one record per CDR3 protein. Among fewer than 250,000 distinct CDR3 sequences listed, around 19% were seen once. The CDR3 is 12 residues long. The germline CDR1 and CDR2 sequences are SGHVS and FQNEAQ. Trimming pared 5 bases from V and 8 bases from J, leaving 10 bases between. A remark on this clonotype: Its matching antigen is unknown.

Sequenced sample: blood, either unsorted or a sorted T cell fraction (not recorded which). The chain carries TRBV7-8 and TRBJ2-1; D is ambiguous. The TCR sequence derives from a male donor with ankylosing spondylitis. The CDR3 sequence: CASSPQVDEQFF. The CDR3 coding sequence is TGTGCCAGCAGCCCCCAGGTCGATGAGCAGTTCTTC.